This T cell receptor beta chain comes out of a study of cytomegalovirus exposure and HLA in healthy donors. TCRdb's table, derived via immunoSEQ multiplex PCR, lists solely in-frame clones and lacks some. Of 160,000 or so clones detected, more than 75% appear once; the ten largest clones hold approximately 1.5%. Study-level results: Through in vitro validation, three CMV-associated chains were shown to be specific for CMV antigens. Rare TCR sequences predominated, though certain public TCRs were found in many donors. That first-cohort TCR clusters tended to co-occur in the roughly 130 validation repertoires was found in a later analysis.

With respect to this clone: The antigen is not known.

This CDR3 has 16 residues. Trimming cost V 1 base and J 6 bases; bases outside gene matches: 8. Germline V gene lookup returns CDR1 SGHVS and CDR2 FQNEAQ. V and J are TRBV7-8 and TRBJ2-7, with TRBD2 identical over 11 bases. The source material was PBMCs. The source is a woman aged 25 to 45 in good health and CMV-seronegative. CDR3 bases: TGTGCCAGCAGCTTAGGAGTTACTAGCGGGGGAGGCGAGCAGTACTTC. Its protein product is CASSLGVTSGGGEQYF.